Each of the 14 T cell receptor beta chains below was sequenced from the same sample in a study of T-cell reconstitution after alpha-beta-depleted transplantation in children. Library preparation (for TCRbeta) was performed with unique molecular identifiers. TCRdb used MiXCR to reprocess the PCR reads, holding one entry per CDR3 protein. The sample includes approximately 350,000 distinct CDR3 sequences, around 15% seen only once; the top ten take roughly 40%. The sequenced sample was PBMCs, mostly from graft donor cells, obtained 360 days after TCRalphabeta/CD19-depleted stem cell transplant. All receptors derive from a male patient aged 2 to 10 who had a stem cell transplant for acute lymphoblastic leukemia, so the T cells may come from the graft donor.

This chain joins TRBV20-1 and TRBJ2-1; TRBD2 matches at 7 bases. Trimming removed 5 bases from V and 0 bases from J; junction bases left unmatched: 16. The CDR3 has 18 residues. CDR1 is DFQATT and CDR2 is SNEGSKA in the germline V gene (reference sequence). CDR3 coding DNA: TGCAGTGCTGGGGGAATGGGTGAACGGGAGGCCTCCTACAATGAGCAGTTCTTC. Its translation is CSAGGMGEREASYNEQFF.

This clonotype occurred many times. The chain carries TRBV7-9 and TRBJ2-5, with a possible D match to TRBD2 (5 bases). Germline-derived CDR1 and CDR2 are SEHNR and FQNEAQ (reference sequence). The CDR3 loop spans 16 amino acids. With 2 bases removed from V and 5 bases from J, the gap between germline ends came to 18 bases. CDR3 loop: CASSLRKGAQRETQYF. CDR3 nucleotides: TGTGCCAGCAGCTTACGGAAGGGTGCTCAGCGGGAGACCCAGTACTTC.

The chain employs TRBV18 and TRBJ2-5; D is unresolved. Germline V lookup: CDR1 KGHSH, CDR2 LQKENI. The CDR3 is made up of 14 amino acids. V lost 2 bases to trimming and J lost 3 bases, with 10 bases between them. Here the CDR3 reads CASSPSVIEETQYF. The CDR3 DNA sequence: TGTGCCAGCTCACCAAGCGTCATCGAAGAGACCCAGTACTTC.

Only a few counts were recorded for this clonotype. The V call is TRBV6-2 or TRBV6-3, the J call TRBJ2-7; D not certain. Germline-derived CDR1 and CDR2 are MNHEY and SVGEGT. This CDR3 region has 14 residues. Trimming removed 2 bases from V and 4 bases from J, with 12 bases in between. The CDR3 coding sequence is TGTGCCAGCAGTTACGTGAGGTCTTTGTACGAGCAGTACTTC. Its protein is CASSYVRSLYEQYF.

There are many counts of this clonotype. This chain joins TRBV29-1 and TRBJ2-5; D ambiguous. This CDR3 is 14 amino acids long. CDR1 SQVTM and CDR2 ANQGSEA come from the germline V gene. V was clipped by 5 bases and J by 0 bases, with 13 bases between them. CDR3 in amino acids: CSVQTSTYQETQYF. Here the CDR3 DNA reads TGCAGCGTTCAAACTTCGACCTACCAAGAGACCCAGTACTTC.

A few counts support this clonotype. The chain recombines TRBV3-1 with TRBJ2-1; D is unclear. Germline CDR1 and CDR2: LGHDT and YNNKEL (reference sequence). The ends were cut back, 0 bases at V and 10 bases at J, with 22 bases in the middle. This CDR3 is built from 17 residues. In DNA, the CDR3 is TGTGCCAGCAGCCAAGAAGAGAGCGCCCGAAGAGGTCCCGAGCAGTTCTTC. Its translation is CASSQEESARRGPEQFF.

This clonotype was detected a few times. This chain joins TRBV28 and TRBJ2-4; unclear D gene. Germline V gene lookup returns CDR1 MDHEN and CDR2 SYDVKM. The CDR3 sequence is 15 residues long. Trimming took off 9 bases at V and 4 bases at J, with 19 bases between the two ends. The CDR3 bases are TGTGCCAGAGAACCATTATTCCGAGAGAAAAACATTCAGTACTTC. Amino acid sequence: CAREPLFREKNIQYF.

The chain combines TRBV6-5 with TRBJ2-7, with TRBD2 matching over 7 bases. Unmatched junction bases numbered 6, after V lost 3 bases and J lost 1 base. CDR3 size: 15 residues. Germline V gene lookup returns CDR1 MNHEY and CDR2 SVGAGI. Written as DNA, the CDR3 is TGTGCCAGCAGTTATTCGGGAGGTACGTCCTACGAGCAGTACTTC. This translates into CASSYSGGTSYEQYF.

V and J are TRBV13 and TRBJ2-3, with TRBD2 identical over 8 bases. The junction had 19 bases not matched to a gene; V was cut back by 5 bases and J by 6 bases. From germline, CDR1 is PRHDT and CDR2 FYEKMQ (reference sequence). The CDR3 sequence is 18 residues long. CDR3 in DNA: TGTGCCAGCAGCCCAGCCTATAGCGGGACTCTTGGCCCTGATACGCAGTATTTT. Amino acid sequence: CASSPAYSGTLGPDTQYF.

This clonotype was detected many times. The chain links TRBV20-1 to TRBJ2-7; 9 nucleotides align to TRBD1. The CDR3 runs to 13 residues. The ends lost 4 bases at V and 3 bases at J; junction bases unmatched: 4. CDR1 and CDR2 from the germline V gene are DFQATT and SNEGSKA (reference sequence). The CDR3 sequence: CSATWDRDYEQYF. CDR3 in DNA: TGCAGTGCTACGTGGGACAGGGACTACGAGCAGTACTTC.

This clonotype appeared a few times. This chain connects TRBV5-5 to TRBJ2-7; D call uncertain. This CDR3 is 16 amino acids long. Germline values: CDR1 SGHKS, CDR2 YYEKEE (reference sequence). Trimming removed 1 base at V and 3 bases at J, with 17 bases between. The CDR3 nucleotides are TGTGCCAGCAGCTTGACCAATCCGACCAGCAGCTACGAGCAGTACTTC. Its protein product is CASSLTNPTSSYEQYF.

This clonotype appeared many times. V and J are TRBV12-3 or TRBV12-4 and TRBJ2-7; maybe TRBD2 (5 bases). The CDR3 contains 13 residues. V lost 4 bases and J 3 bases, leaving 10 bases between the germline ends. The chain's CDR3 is CASSSERVYEQYF. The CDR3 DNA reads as TGTGCCAGCAGTTCCGAGAGGGTCTACGAGCAGTACTTC.

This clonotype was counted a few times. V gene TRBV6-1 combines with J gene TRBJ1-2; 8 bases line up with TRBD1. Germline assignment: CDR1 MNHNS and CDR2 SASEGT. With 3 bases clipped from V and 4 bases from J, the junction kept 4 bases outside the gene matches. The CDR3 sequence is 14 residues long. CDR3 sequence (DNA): TGTGCCAGCAGTGACAGGGGGCGCGGCTATGGCTACACCTTC. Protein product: CASSDRGRGYGYTF.

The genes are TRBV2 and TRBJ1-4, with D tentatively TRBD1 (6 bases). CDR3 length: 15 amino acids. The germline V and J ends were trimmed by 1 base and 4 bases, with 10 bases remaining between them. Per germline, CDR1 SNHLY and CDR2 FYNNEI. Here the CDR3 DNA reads TGTGCCAGCAGTGAAGTGGCAGGGGATAATGAAAAACTGTTTTTT. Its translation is CASSEVAGDNEKLFF.